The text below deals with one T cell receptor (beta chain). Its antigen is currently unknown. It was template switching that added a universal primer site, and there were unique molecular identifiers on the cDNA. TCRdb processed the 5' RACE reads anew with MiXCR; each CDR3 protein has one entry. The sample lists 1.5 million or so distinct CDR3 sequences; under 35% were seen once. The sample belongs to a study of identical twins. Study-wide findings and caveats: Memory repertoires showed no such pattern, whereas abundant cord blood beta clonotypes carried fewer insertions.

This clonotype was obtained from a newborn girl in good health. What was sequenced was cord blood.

The CDR3 loop reads CASTETGSTNEKLFF. The CDR3 bases are TGCGCCAGCACCGAAACAGGGTCAACTAATGAAAAACTGTTTTTT. This chain joins TRBV5-1 and TRBJ1-4; perhaps TRBD1 as D (6 bases). V lost 6 bases to trimming and J lost 0 bases, with 12 bases between them. The CDR3 totals 15 residues. The V gene's germline CDR1 is SGHRS and CDR2 YFSETQ.